This record looks at one T cell receptor beta chain sequence and its context. As yet, its antigen is unknown. Sequencing used immunoSEQ multiplex PCR; TCRdb keeps in-frame clones, though not all of them. The data hold about 260,000 clones, with roughly 91% observed a single time. This entry belongs to a study of cytomegalovirus exposure and HLA in healthy donors. About the research overall: The approximately 120 validation repertoires were reported in a later analysis to have been generated on the same platform as the roughly 670 first-cohort repertoires. General study results and limits: Reports credit the classifier with highly specific, highly sensitive diagnosis of cytomegalovirus status. According to a later analysis, TCR clusters from the first cohort tended to co-occur in the 120 or so validation repertoires.

The CDR3 loop spans 14 amino acids. The germline V and J ends were trimmed by 4 bases and 6 bases, with 12 bases remaining between them. Germline V gives CDR1 SNHLY, CDR2 FYNNEI. Input material: PBMCs. This chain links TRBV2 with TRBJ2-2; D call uncertain. The origin of this receptor is a woman in her 30s in good health and CMV-seronegative. The DNA of the CDR3 is TGTGCCAGCAGTGGCACTCAAAGGCCCGGGGAGCTGTTTTTT. Translating it yields CASSGTQRPGELFF.